These 27 T cell receptor beta chains came from one sample sequenced in a study of T cell repertoires in cytomegalovirus infection. TCRdb re-called the reads through MiXCR, storing one row per CDR3 protein. The data contain more than 650,000 distinct CDR3 sequences, roughly 35% of them seen just once; the ten biggest clones take up around 2.8%. The sequenced material came from PBMCs. These receptors all come from a human donor in good health (CMV status not recorded). Some clones in this sample may be carry-over from other donors' samples.

This clonotype was found a few times. This chain links TRBV9 with TRBJ2-3, with D hard to call. Trimming removed 4 bases at V and 3 bases at J, with 9 bases between. Germline V gene data show CDR1 as SGDLS and CDR2 as YYNGEE. The CDR3 is 13 residues long. The CDR3 is CASSPLTTDTQYF. The CDR3 DNA reads TGTGCCAGCAGCCCCCTAACTACAGATACGCAGTATTTT.

This clonotype occurred a few times. Written as DNA, the CDR3 is TGTGCCAGCAGATGGTACCCTATGCAGCCCCAGCATTTT. Translation gives CASRWYPMQPQHF. The genes are TRBV28 and TRBJ1-5; no clear D gene. CDR1 MDHEN and CDR2 SYDVKM come from the germline V gene. V shed 6 bases and J shed 7 bases, with 13 bases lying between them. The CDR3 sequence is 13 residues long.

The genes are TRBV5-6 and TRBJ2-4; 7 bases map to TRBD2. CDR1 SGHDT and CDR2 YYEEEE come from the germline V gene. The ends lost 2 bases at V and 11 bases at J; junction bases unmatched: 25. CDR3 length: 19 amino acids. The DNA for the CDR3 is TGTGCCAGCAGCTTATTTTTAGCCGTGGGGAGGGAAGGACGCAATGTTCAGTACTTC. As protein: CASSLFLAVGREGRNVQYF.

This sequence joins TRBV2 and TRBJ2-3, with 12 nucleotides matching TRBD2. Germline lookup yields CDR1 SNHLY and CDR2 FYNNEI. This CDR3 region has 18 residues. Trimming cost V 7 bases and J 4 bases; bases outside gene matches: 15. CDR3 nucleotide sequence: TGTGCCAGCATGCTGACTAGCGGGGGAAGTATTGTTGCAGATACGCAGTATTTT. Its translation: CASMLTSGGSIVADTQYF. The whole variable domain, filled in from reference TRBV2 and TRBJ2-3, reads EPEVTQTPSHQVTQMGQEVILRCVPISNHLYFYWYRQILGQKVEFLVSFYNNEISEKSEIFDDQFSVERPDGSNFTLKIRSTKLEDSAMYFCASMLTSGGSIVADTQYFGPGTRLTVL.

This clonotype has more than one count but fewer than ten. The chain couples TRBV28 to TRBJ1-3; D is unresolved. CDR1 and CDR2 (germline): MDHEN, SYDVKM. Trimming took off 1 base at V and 0 bases at J, with 7 bases between the two ends. The CDR3 covers 15 residues. The DNA of the CDR3 is TGTGCCAGCAGTTTATTAACCTCCTCTGGAAACACCATATATTTT. This sequence encodes CASSLLTSSGNTIYF.

V and J are TRBV19 and TRBJ1-1; TRBD1 aligns across 8 bases. CDR1 and CDR2 from the germline V gene are LNHDA and SQIVND (reference sequence). The trim removed 8 bases at V and 6 bases at J, leaving 8 bases unmatched. The CDR3 is 13 residues long. The CDR3 loop is CASPPQGAPEAFF. The CDR3 bases are TGTGCCAGTCCCCCCCAGGGGGCGCCTGAAGCTTTCTTT.

The V gene is TRBV5-5, the J gene TRBJ2-4, with D possibly being TRBD2 (6 bases). The ends were cut back, 0 bases at V and 3 bases at J, with 13 bases in the middle. This CDR3 is 16 amino acids long. The V gene's germline CDR1 is SGHKS and CDR2 YYEKEE (reference sequence). The DNA of the CDR3 is TGTGCCAGCAGCTTGGCAGCCGGGAGTGGCAAAAACATTCAGTACTTC. Protein sequence: CASSLAAGSGKNIQYF.

The V and J genes are TRBV2 and TRBJ1-3; 7 nucleotides match TRBD1. The CDR3 covers 17 residues. Trimming took 8 bases from V and 0 from J; bases not matched to a gene: 13. Germline values: CDR1 SNHLY, CDR2 FYNNEI. CDR3 nucleotide sequence: TGTGCCAGCGAAGGGGGGACAGCAGAATTCTCTGGAAACACCATATATTTT. This gives the protein CASEGGTAEFSGNTIYF.

On this clonotype: A much larger clone lies a single base off, so this may be a read error. Written as DNA, the CDR3 is TGTGCCATCAGTTACTCGATCGGTGGAGGAGAGGGCACCGGGGAGCTGTTTTTT. This translates into CAISYSIGGGEGTGELFF. V usage is TRBV6-8 and J usage is TRBJ2-2; weak D call: TRBD2 (5 bases). CDR3 length: 18 amino acids. From germline, CDR1 is MNHGY and CDR2 SAAAGT.

As concerns this clonotype: This may arise from a read error, as a much more abundant clone is one base away. V usage is TRBV7-6 and J usage is TRBJ1-1, with D possibly TRBD1 on 5 matching bases. There are 15 residues in the CDR3. Germline V lookup: CDR1 SGHVS, CDR2 FNYEAQ. The CDR3 here is CASSLSQGGNTEACF. For the CDR3, the DNA is TGTGCCAGCAGCTTATCTCAGGGAGGAAACACTGAAGCTTGCTTT. The full variable domain, with the rest looked up from reference TRBV7-6 and TRBJ1-1, is GAGVSQSPRYKVTKRGQDVALRCDPISGHVSLYWYRQALGQGPEFLTYFNYEAQQDKSGLPNDRFSAERPEGSISTLTIQRTEQRDSAMYRCASSLSQGGNTEACFGQGTRLTVV.

This CDR3 is CASSYTVNTEAFF. CDR3 DNA sequence: TGTGCCAGCAGTTACACCGTGAACACTGAAGCTTTCTTT. The rearrangement links TRBV6-5 to TRBJ1-1; D gene unclear. Germline V gene lookup returns CDR1 MNHEY and CDR2 SVGAGI. This CDR3 is 13 amino acids long. V lost 2 bases to trimming and J lost 0 bases, with 4 bases between them.

This clonotype was counted only a few times. This rearrangement joins TRBV28 to TRBJ1-1; TRBD1 agrees at 8 bases. V was pared by 5 bases and J by 7 bases, with 12 bases of the junction left unmatched. CDR1 and CDR2 from the germline V gene are MDHEN and SYDVKM. The CDR3 length is 15 residues. The CDR3 is CASSLGQGGPLEAFF. The CDR3 bases are TGTGCCAGCAGTCTCGGACAGGGTGGGCCCCTTGAAGCTTTCTTT.

A few counts support this clonotype. The chain employs TRBV7-3 and TRBJ2-1; 8 positions agree with TRBD2. The CDR3 runs 15 residues. CDR1 and CDR2 from the germline V gene are SGHTA and FQGTGA. With V trimmed by 5 bases and J by 7 bases, 10 bases remained unmatched. CDR3: CASSPSGGGGNEQFF. CDR3 nucleotide sequence: TGTGCCAGCAGCCCTTCAGGTGGCGGGGGGAATGAGCAGTTCTTC.

This clonotype was picked up a small number of times. This chain uses TRBV19 with TRBJ2-1, with 10 bases that match TRBD2. The length of the CDR3 is 16 residues. V was pared by 7 bases and J by 9 bases, with 15 bases of the junction left unmatched. CDR1 and CDR2 (germline): LNHDA, SQIVND (reference sequence). CDR3 sequence reads: CASTKREGQVRGEQFF. For the CDR3, the DNA is TGTGCCAGTACGAAGCGGGAGGGCCAAGTACGGGGTGAGCAGTTCTTC.

The rearrangement joins TRBV19 to TRBJ1-1; D remains unclear. Germline-derived CDR1 and CDR2 are LNHDA and SQIVND (reference sequence). V was trimmed by 9 bases and J by 4 bases, leaving 24 bases between them. This CDR3 contains 16 residues. CDR3 protein: CASHLTPLQRSTEAFF. The CDR3, as DNA: TGTGCCAGCCACCTGACTCCACTACAAAGGAGCACTGAAGCTTTCTTT.

The chain links TRBV25-1 to TRBJ1-6; 8 bases agree with TRBD1. V shed 5 bases and J 9 bases; nucleotides not matched to a gene: 6. The germline V gene encodes CDR1 MGHDK and CDR2 SYGVNS. There are 14 residues in the CDR3. The CDR3 DNA reads as TGTGCCAGCAGTTTGACAGGGGTGGTTTCACCCCTCCACTTT. Encoded protein: CASSLTGVVSPLHF. Using reference TRBV25-1 and TRBJ1-6 for the parts outside the CDR3, the full variable domain is EADIYQTPRYLVIGTGKKITLECSQTMGHDKMYWYQQDPGMELHLIHYSYGVNSTEKGDLSSESTVSRIRTEHFPLTLESARPSHTSQYLCASSLTGVVSPLHFGNGTRLTVT.

The chain links TRBV7-9 to TRBJ2-4; D not certain. CDR3 size: 15 residues. Trimming removed 3 bases from V and 6 bases from J, with 15 bases in between. Per germline, CDR1 SEHNR and CDR2 FQNEAQ (reference sequence). In nucleotides, the CDR3 is TGTGCCAGCAGCTTCATTGACAAGCCAGTAAACATTCAGTACTTC. Its translation: CASSFIDKPVNIQYF.

The table lists this clonotype with a few counts. The chain uses TRBV19 and TRBJ1-1, with 8 bases matching TRBD1. The CDR3 length is 14 residues. CDR1 is LNHDA, CDR2 SQIVND, per germline (reference sequence). The ends lost 9 bases at V and 5 bases at J; junction bases unmatched: 11. CDR3 in amino acids: CASRPQGAVTEAFF. The CDR3 DNA reads TGTGCCAGCCGACCCCAGGGGGCGGTTACTGAAGCTTTCTTT.

Details on this clonotype: The junction shows a germline mismatch at one end, possibly a read error. J is TRBJ2-2 and V is TRBV18, with a weak D call TRBD1 (6 bases). The CDR3 sequence is 16 residues long. The germline V gene encodes CDR1 KGHSH and CDR2 LQKENI. CDR3 sequence (DNA): TGTGCCAGCTCACCGAAGGACAGCGCGAACACCGGGGAGCTGTGTTTT. Protein: CASSPKDSANTGELCF. Complete variable domain (other parts from reference TRBV18 and TRBJ2-2): NAGVMQNPRHLVRRRGQEARLRCSPMKGHSHVYWYRQLPEEGLKFMVYLQKENIIDESGMPKERFSAEFPKEGPSILRIQQVVRGDSAAYFCASSPKDSANTGELCFGEGSRLTVL.

V is TRBV5-1 and J is TRBJ2-3; TRBD2 matches at 13 bases. Germline V gives CDR1 SGHRS, CDR2 YFSETQ. V shed 4 bases and J 4 bases; nucleotides not matched to a gene: 9. The CDR3 contains 17 residues. This CDR3 reads CASSPVLAGGPSDTQYF. CDR3 sequence (DNA): TGCGCCAGCAGCCCCGTACTAGCGGGGGGGCCCTCAGATACGCAGTATTTT. Combining the CDR3 with reference TRBV5-1 and TRBJ2-3 gives the whole variable domain KAGVTQTPRYLIKTRGQQVTLSCSPISGHRSVSWYQQTPGQGLQFLFEYFSETQRNKGNFPGRFSGRQFSNSRSEMNVSTLELGDSALYLCASSPVLAGGPSDTQYFGPGTRLTVL.

This chain links TRBV12-3 or TRBV12-4 with TRBJ2-5; 11 positions match TRBD2. CDR3 size: 16 residues. The J segment lost 1 base and the V segment lost 5 bases, leaving 6 bases of the junction unmatched. This CDR3 reads CASSGRLAGLQETQYF. CDR3 DNA: TGTGCCAGCAGTGGTCGACTAGCGGGGCTCCAAGAGACCCAGTACTTC.

This clonotype was observed a few times. The V call is TRBV2, the J call TRBJ2-7, with D unresolved. From germline, CDR1 is SNHLY and CDR2 FYNNEI. V dropped 2 bases and J dropped 0 bases, with 11 bases sitting between them. The CDR3 totals 15 residues. CDR3 amino acids: CASSEQALSSYEQYF. The CDR3, as DNA: TGTGCCAGCAGTGAACAGGCCCTGAGCTCCTACGAGCAGTACTTC.

This clonotype has more than one count but fewer than ten. The rearrangement uses TRBV20-1 and TRBJ1-4; D possibly corresponds to TRBD1 (5 bases). There are 12 residues in the CDR3. V lost 5 bases and J 8 bases, leaving 12 bases between the germline ends. CDR1 is DFQATT, CDR2 SNEGSKA, per germline (reference sequence). CDR3 sequence (DNA): TGCAGTGCTCGGGGGAACTGGGAAAAACTGTTTTTT. Its translation is CSARGNWEKLFF.

In its sample, this clonotype was seen a few times. The CDR3 reads CATSRDYQGDTQYF. CDR3 nucleotides: TGTGCCACCAGCAGGGACTATCAAGGGGATACGCAGTATTTT. The rearrangement links TRBV15 to TRBJ2-3; D might be TRBD2 (6 bases). Germline V gives CDR1 LNHNV, CDR2 YYDKDF (reference sequence). This CDR3 spans 14 amino acids. With 3 bases removed from V and 6 bases from J, the gap between germline ends came to 13 bases.

Remarks on this clonotype: Given a much more abundant clone one base away, this may be a read error. The V gene is TRBV28, the J gene TRBJ2-7; the match to TRBD1 covers 7 bases. The CDR3 totals 15 residues. The germline gives CDR1 MDHEN, CDR2 SYDVKM. DNA of the CDR3: TGTCCCAGCACTATCCCACAGGGGAGTGGTTACGAGCAGTACTTC. Protein sequence: CPSTIPQGSGYEQYF.

This clonotype was counted only a few times. The rearrangement uses TRBV19 and TRBJ2-1, with 9 nucleotides matching TRBD1. The CDR3 runs to 13 residues. V dropped 5 bases and J dropped 10; count of bases not matched to a gene: 6. Germline-derived CDR1 and CDR2 are LNHDA and SQIVND (reference sequence). CDR3 region: CASSVGTGLEQFF. The CDR3 nucleotides are TGTGCCAGTAGTGTCGGGACAGGGCTAGAGCAGTTCTTC.

Concerning this clonotype itself: Lacking the conserved final phenylalanine or tryptophan, this CDR3 likely reflects a read error. The chain has TRBV28 and TRBJ2-1, with TRBD2 as a possible D gene (6 bases). V lost 3 bases, J lost 0 bases, and 18 bases lay in between. The CDR3 runs to 18 residues. The germline V gene has CDR1 MDHEN and CDR2 SYDVKM. This chain's CDR3 is CASSLSGGSVSSYNEQFL. CDR3 DNA sequence: TGTGCCAGCAGTTTGAGTGGGGGGAGTGTTAGCTCCTACAATGAGCAGTTCTTA.